What follows are 25 T cell receptor beta chains derived from one specimen sequenced in a study of shared clonotypes between healthy human individuals. Only in-frame clones appear in the TCRdb table, and some are missing; sequencing was by immunoSEQ multiplex PCR. The table lists hundreds of thousands of clones, more than 95% of them singletons. Sample: naive CD4+ T cells sorted from blood. Subset indicated: CD45RA+ positively selected. The receptors were gathered from a woman aged 30 to 39 in good health.

This chain joins TRBV27 and TRBJ1-4; TRBD1 agrees at 9 bases. Germline V gives CDR1 MNHEY, CDR2 SMNVEV (reference sequence). This CDR3 comprises 14 residues. V lost 6 bases and J lost 8; bases outside the gene matches: 7. For the CDR3, the DNA is TGTGCCAGCAGGAAGGACAGGGGTCGGGAAAAACTGTTTTTT. This sequence encodes CASRKDRGREKLFF.

V is TRBV28 and J is TRBJ1-4; no clear D gene. Germline CDR1 MDHEN, CDR2 SYDVKM. V dropped 3 bases and J dropped 4 bases, with 12 bases sitting between them. This CDR3 has 15 residues. CDR3 amino acids: CASSLADPGNEKLFF. DNA of the CDR3: TGTGCCAGCAGTTTGGCGGACCCGGGTAATGAAAAACTGTTTTTT.

The rearrangement uses TRBV27 and TRBJ2-7; TRBD1 aligns across 9 bases. The CDR3 length is 15 residues. Per germline, CDR1 MNHEY and CDR2 SMNVEV (reference sequence). The V segment lost 8 bases and the J segment 2 bases; nucleotides outside the gene matches: 10. The CDR3 DNA is TGTGCCAGCCGACCAGGGGGGACAGGGACCTACGAGCAGTACTTC. This gives the protein CASRPGGTGTYEQYF.

The chain is built from TRBV2 and TRBJ1-1, with 9 bases identical to TRBD1. With 6 bases clipped from V and 3 bases from J, the junction kept 5 bases outside the gene matches. CDR1 is SNHLY and CDR2 is FYNNEI in the germline V gene. The CDR3 spans 14 residues. The CDR3 sequence: CASSRTGVHTEAFF. The DNA of the CDR3 is TGTGCCAGCAGCCGGACAGGGGTTCACACTGAAGCTTTCTTT.

The genes are TRBV7-7 and TRBJ2-5, with D hard to call. This CDR3 has 13 residues. The V end lost 5 bases, the J end lost 1 base, and 8 bases lay between the germline ends. Germline V lookup: CDR1 SSHAT, CDR2 FNYEAQ (reference sequence). The CDR3 DNA reads as TGTGCCAGCAGCCAGAACATCCAAGAGACCCAGTACTTC. It is translated as CASSQNIQETQYF.

This clone was observed a single time. The same CDR3 can be traced to other DNA sequences in this sample. The rearrangement joins TRBV6-6 to TRBJ1-1; D is uncertain. V lost 2 bases to trimming and J lost 1 base, with 5 bases between them. Germline CDR1 is MNHNY and CDR2 is SVGAGI (reference sequence). CDR3 length: 13 residues. CDR3 sequence reads: CASSYAGNTEAFF. For the CDR3, the DNA is TGTGCCAGCAGTTACGCGGGGAACACTGAAGCTTTCTTT.

This clone appeared once. CDR3 sequence (DNA): TGTGCCAGCAGCTTACGTCAGGGGAGCGCTTCACCCCTCCACTTT. Its protein product is CASSLRQGSASPLHF. The J gene is TRBJ1-6, the V gene TRBV5-4; tentatively, D is TRBD1 (6 bases). V lost 2 bases, J lost 9 bases, and 15 bases lay in between. The germline V gene encodes CDR1 SGHNT and CDR2 YYREEE (reference sequence). The length of the CDR3 is 15 residues.

The V gene is TRBV25-1, the J gene TRBJ1-5; D is ambiguous. This CDR3 has 16 amino acids. Trimming stripped 5 bases from V and 1 base from J, with 15 bases between. CDR1 and CDR2 from the germline V gene are MGHDK and SYGVNS. CDR3 residues: CASSYSRTRSNQPQHF. The CDR3 nucleotides read TGTGCCAGCAGTTATTCGCGCACAAGGAGCAATCAGCCCCAGCATTTT.

The J gene is TRBJ2-6, the V gene TRBV7-9; D is undetermined. This CDR3 contains 16 residues. V lost 2 bases to trimming and J lost 2 bases, with 10 bases between them. Per germline, CDR1 SEHNR and CDR2 FQNEAQ (reference sequence). The CDR3 coding sequence is TGTGCCAGCAGCTTACGGGCGGAGACTGGGGCCAACGTCCTGACTTTC. Residues: CASSLRAETGANVLTF.

The count of this clone is one. The rearrangement links TRBV2 to TRBJ2-3; 9 bases are a match to TRBD2. Germline V CDR1 and CDR2: SNHLY, FYNNEI. The CDR3 has 15 residues. With V trimmed by 3 bases and J by 1 base, 2 bases remained unmatched. As DNA, the CDR3 is TGTGCCAGCAGTGATGTAGCGGGAGGCACAGATACGCAGTATTTT. This sequence encodes CASSDVAGGTDTQYF. The full variable domain, in which reference TRBV2 and TRBJ2-3 provide the parts outside the CDR3, is EPEVTQTPSHQVTQMGQEVILRCVPISNHLYFYWYRQILGQKVEFLVSFYNNEISEKSEIFDDQFSVERPDGSNFTLKIRSTKLEDSAMYFCASSDVAGGTDTQYFGPGTRLTVL.

In DNA, the CDR3 is TGTGCCAGCACATTGGAACGGGGTAACACCGGGGAGCTGTTTTTT. It yields the protein CASTLERGNTGELFF. J is TRBJ2-2 and V is TRBV28; TRBD2 is a possible D gene (5 bases). The germline CDR1 and CDR2 sequences are MDHEN and SYDVKM. The V end lost 7 bases, the J end lost 2 bases, and 14 bases lay between the germline ends. The CDR3 runs 15 residues.

V gene TRBV4-1 combines with J gene TRBJ1-3; 10 positions match TRBD1. The ends lost 4 bases at V and 8 bases at J; junction bases unmatched: 11. CDR1 and CDR2 from the germline V gene are MGHRA and YSYEKL. The CDR3 totals 16 residues. CDR3 nucleotide sequence: TGCGCCAGCAGCCGCCAACCGGGACAGGGGACGTACACCATATATTTT. Amino acid sequence: CASSRQPGQGTYTIYF.

As for this clone: This same CDR3 is encoded by further DNA sequences in the sample. In DNA form, the CDR3 reads TGTGCCAGCAGCTTAGCGGGGGGTGGCAATCAGCCCCAGCATTTT. Its translation is CASSLAGGGNQPQHF. The chain has TRBV7-9 and TRBJ1-5; maybe TRBD1 (5 bases). The V and J ends lost 0 bases and 2 bases respectively, with 8 bases between them. This CDR3 region has 15 residues. Germline V lookup: CDR1 SEHNR, CDR2 FQNEAQ (reference sequence).

A remark on this clone: The sample carries other DNA sequences with the same CDR3. The chain recombines TRBV5-1 with TRBJ1-1; the D gene is possibly TRBD1 (5 bases). This CDR3 comprises 16 residues. The germline CDR1 and CDR2 sequences are SGHRS and YFSETQ. V shed 0 bases and J shed 0 bases, with 12 bases lying between them. The CDR3 DNA is TGCGCCAGCAGCTTGGGGGCAGGGATCATGAACACTGAAGCTTTCTTT. As protein: CASSLGAGIMNTEAFF.

V usage is TRBV7-2 and J usage is TRBJ1-6; the D gene is possibly TRBD1 (6 bases). The CDR3 consists of 14 residues. Trimming shortened V by 5 bases and J by 9 bases, and 14 bases separated the two germline ends. Germline CDR1 and CDR2: SGHTA and FQGNSA. In DNA form, the CDR3 reads TGTGCCAGCAGCGGCGCCAGGGGTCGTTCACCCCTCCACTTT. Protein sequence: CASSGARGRSPLHF.

To note about this clone: The identical CDR3 is also encoded by other nucleotide sequences in the sample. The rearrangement joins TRBV7-9 to TRBJ1-1, with 8 bases fitting TRBD1. V lost 4 bases to trimming and J lost 5 bases; unmatched junction nucleotides: 3. Germline-derived CDR1 and CDR2 are SEHNR and FQNEAQ (reference sequence). This CDR3 is 13 amino acids long. As DNA, the CDR3 is TGTGCCAGCAGCTCCGACAGGGGTACTGAAGCTTTCTTT. Its translation: CASSSDRGTEAFF. Variable domain in full (rest from reference TRBV7-9 and TRBJ1-1): DTGVSQNPRHKITKRGQNVTFRCDPISEHNRLYWYRQTLGQGPEFLTYFQNEAQLEKSRLLSDRFSAERPKGSFSTLEIQRTEQGDSAMYLCASSSDRGTEAFFGQGTRLTVV.

This clone appeared a single time. The chain recombines TRBV6-1 with TRBJ2-2; TRBD1 aligns across 8 bases. The CDR3 spans 14 residues. Trimming cost V 10 bases and J 1 base; bases outside gene matches: 5. CDR1 is MNHNS, CDR2 SASEGT, per germline. DNA for the CDR3: TGTGCCATCACAGGGGGGTTGAACACCGGGGAGCTGTTTTTT. It specifies CAITGGLNTGELFF.

The gene calls are TRBV7-8 and TRBJ2-2; the match to TRBD2 covers 7 bases. The CDR3 spans 16 residues. The germline gives CDR1 SGHVS, CDR2 FQNEAQ. J gave up 4 bases and V 5 bases, and 10 bases lay outside the gene matches. CDR3 DNA: TGTGCCAGCAGCCCCAAGATAATAGCGGGCACCGGGGAGCTGTTTTTT. This translates into CASSPKIIAGTGELFF.

This clone was detected a few times. This sequence joins TRBV27 and TRBJ1-5; D remains unclear. V lost 6 bases, J lost 3 bases, and 12 bases lay in between. The germline gives CDR1 MNHEY, CDR2 SMNVEV (reference sequence). The CDR3 runs 14 residues. CDR3 sequence reads: CASRTTVDNQPQHF. In nucleotides, the CDR3 is TGTGCCAGCAGGACGACGGTCGACAATCAGCCCCAGCATTTT.

CDR3 loop: CASSCYGSQKNIQYF. The CDR3 bases are TGTGCCAGCAGCTGCTACGGCAGCCAGAAAAACATTCAGTACTTC. This chain joins TRBV21-1 and TRBJ2-4. TRBV21-1 corresponds to a pseudogene. CDR3 length: 15 amino acids.

The CDR3 loop is CASSRGGSDNQPQHF. The CDR3 DNA follows: TGTGCCAGCTCCCGAGGGGGGTCTGATAATCAGCCCCAGCATTTT. The chain carries TRBV6-1 and TRBJ1-5; D possibly corresponds to TRBD1 (6 bases). V lost 8 bases to trimming and J lost 4 bases, with 18 bases between them. This CDR3 is built from 15 residues. Germline V gene lookup returns CDR1 MNHNS and CDR2 SASEGT.

The chain combines TRBV4-2 with TRBJ1-1; D gene ambiguous. The V gene lost 1 base and the J gene lost 1 base, with 7 bases spanning the gap. The germline V gene encodes CDR1 LGHNA and CDR2 YNFKEQ. The CDR3 consists of 14 residues. In DNA, the CDR3 is TGTGCCAGCAGCCAAGCCGGCGGGAACACTGAAGCTTTCTTT. Its translation is CASSQAGGNTEAFF.

The gene calls are TRBV5-1 and TRBJ2-2; 11 nucleotides agree with TRBD1. The CDR3 spans 16 residues. Germline loops: CDR1 SGHRS, CDR2 YFSETQ. Losses at the gene ends were 6 bases for V and 4 bases for J; bases not matched to a gene: 8. The CDR3: CASTHIGTGGTGELFF. CDR3 nucleotide sequence: TGCGCCAGCACCCATATTGGGACAGGGGGCACCGGGGAGCTGTTTTTT.

This chain uses TRBV2 with TRBJ1-1, with 8 bases matching TRBD1. Trimming cost V 6 bases and J 3 bases; bases outside gene matches: 6. The germline V gene encodes CDR1 SNHLY and CDR2 FYNNEI. The CDR3 length is 14 residues. CDR3 DNA sequence: TGTGCCAGCAGGTTGGACAGGGAGTACACTGAAGCTTTCTTT. This translates into CASRLDREYTEAFF.

About this clone: Other nucleotide sequences from this sample produce the same CDR3. The chain has TRBV18 and TRBJ1-1, with 9 positions matching TRBD1. CDR1 KGHSH and CDR2 LQKENI come from the germline V gene. V lost 3 bases to trimming and J lost 3 bases; unmatched junction nucleotides: 2. The CDR3 is 14 amino acids. CDR3 region: CASSPRQGDTEAFF. The DNA for the CDR3 is TGTGCCAGCTCACCGAGACAGGGGGACACTGAAGCTTTCTTT.